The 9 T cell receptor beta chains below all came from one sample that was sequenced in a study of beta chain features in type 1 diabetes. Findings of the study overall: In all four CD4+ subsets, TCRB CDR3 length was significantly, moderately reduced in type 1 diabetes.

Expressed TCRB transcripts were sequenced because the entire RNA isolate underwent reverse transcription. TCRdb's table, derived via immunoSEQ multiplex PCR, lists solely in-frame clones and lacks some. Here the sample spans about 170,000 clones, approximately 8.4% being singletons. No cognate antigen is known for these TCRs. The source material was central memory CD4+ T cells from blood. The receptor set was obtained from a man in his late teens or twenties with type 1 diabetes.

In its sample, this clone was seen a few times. This CDR3 is CATADLAGATNEKLFF. Written as DNA, the CDR3 is TGTGCCACCGCGGACCTAGCGGGAGCAACTAATGAAAAACTGTTTTTT. The chain recombines TRBV19 with TRBJ1-4; D not certain. CDR3 size: 16 residues. Per germline, CDR1 LNHDA and CDR2 SQIVND (reference sequence). The V end was cut by 10 bases, the J end by 0 bases, with 18 bases between.

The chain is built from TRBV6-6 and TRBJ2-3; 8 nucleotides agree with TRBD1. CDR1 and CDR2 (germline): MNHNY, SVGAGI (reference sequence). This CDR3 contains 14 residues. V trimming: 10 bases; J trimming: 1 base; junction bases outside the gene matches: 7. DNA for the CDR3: TGTGCCATCACCCCGGGACAGGGCACAGATACGCAGTATTTT. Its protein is CAITPGQGTDTQYF.

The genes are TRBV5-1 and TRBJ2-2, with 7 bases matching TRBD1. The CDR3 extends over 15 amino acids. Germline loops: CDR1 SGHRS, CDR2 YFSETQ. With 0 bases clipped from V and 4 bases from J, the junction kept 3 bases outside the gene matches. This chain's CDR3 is CASSLGQGVTGELFF. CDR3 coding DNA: TGCGCCAGCAGCTTGGGACAGGGCGTCACCGGGGAGCTGTTTTTT.

The CDR3 coding sequence is TGTGCCATCAGTGAGCGGGTCACGGGGGTAGAAGAGACCCAGTACTTC. Protein sequence: CAISERVTGVEETQYF. The genes are TRBV10-3 and TRBJ2-5; possible D gene TRBD2, 6 bases. Germline CDR1 and CDR2: ENHRY and SYGVKD. CDR3 length: 16 amino acids. V lost 2 bases and J 3 bases, leaving 16 bases between the germline ends.

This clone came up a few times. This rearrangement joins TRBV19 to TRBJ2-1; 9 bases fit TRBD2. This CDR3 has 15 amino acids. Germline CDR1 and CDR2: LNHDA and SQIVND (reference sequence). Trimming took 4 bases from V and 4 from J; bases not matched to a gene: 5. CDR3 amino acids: CASSSRLADYNEQFF. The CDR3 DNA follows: TGTGCCAGTAGTAGTAGACTAGCGGATTACAATGAGCAGTTCTTC.

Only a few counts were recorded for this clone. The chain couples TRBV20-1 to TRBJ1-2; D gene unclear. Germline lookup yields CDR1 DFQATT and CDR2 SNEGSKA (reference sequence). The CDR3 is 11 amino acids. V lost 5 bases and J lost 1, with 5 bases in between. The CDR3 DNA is TGCAGTGCTGCGGATAACTATGGCTACACCTTC. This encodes CSAADNYGYTF.

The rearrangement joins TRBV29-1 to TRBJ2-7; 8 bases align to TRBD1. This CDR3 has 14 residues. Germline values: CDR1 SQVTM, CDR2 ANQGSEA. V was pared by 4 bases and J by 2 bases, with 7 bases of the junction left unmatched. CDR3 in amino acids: CSVAPGTGTYEQYF. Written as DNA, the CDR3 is TGCAGCGTTGCTCCCGGGACAGGTACCTACGAGCAGTACTTC.

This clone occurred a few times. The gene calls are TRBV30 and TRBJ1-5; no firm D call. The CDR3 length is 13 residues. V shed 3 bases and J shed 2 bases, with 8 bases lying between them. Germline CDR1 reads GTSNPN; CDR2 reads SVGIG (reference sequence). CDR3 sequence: CAWSYGGNQPQHF. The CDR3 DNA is TGTGCCTGGAGCTATGGAGGCAATCAGCCCCAGCATTTT.

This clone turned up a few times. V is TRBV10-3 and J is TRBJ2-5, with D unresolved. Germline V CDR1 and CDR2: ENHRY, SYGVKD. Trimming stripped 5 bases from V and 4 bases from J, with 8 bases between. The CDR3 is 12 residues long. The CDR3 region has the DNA TGTGCCATCAGTTGGGCTGGAGAGACCCAGTACTTC. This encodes CAISWAGETQYF.